The sequence of this T cell receptor (beta chain) was determined in a study of CD8 T cells in Susac syndrome. As for this clonotype: The antigen is unknown.

Reverse transcription used roughly 0.5 to 1 ug RNA and random hexamers. TCRdb called the immunoSEQ multiplex PCR reads again in MiXCR, with one record for every CDR3 protein. The sample has 250,000 to 350,000 distinct CDR3 sequences, 70% to 90% seen once. The CDR3 runs 16 residues. The V gene's germline CDR1 is SGHAT and CDR2 FQNNGV. V lost 0 bases and J lost 0, with 9 bases in between. Study-level findings and limits: It was acknowledged by the study that relatively few individuals were included in its TCR sequencing and HLA analysis.

TCR beta from blood CD8+ and CD4+ T cells was sequenced. V usage is TRBV11-2 and J usage is TRBJ2-1; D is uncertain. Sequences were obtained from CD8+ T cells from PBMCs. This TCR came from a human donor with multiple sclerosis. The CDR3 loop reads CASSLEARYSYNEQFF. The CDR3 bases are TGTGCCAGCAGCTTAGAGGCGCGTTACTCCTACAATGAGCAGTTCTTC.